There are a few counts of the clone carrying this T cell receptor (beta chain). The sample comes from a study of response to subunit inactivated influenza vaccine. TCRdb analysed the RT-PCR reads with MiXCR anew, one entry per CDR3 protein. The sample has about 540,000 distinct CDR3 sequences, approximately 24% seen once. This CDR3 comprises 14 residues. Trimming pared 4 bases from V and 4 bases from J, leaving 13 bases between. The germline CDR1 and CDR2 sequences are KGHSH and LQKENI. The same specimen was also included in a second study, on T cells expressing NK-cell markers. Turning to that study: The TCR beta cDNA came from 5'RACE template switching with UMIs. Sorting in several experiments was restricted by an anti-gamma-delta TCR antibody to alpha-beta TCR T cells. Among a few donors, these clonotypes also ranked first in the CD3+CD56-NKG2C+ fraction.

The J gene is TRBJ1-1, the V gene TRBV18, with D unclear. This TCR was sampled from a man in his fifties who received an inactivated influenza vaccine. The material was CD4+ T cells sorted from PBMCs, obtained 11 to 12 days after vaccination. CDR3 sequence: CASSRRRAGTEAFF. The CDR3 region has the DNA TGTGCCAGCTCACGACGTAGGGCTGGCACTGAAGCTTTCTTT.